The 17 T cell receptor beta chains below all came from one sample that was sequenced in a study of Graves' ophthalmopathy and Graves' hyperthyroidism. Amplification of the TCR beta CDR3 regions used RNA transcripts (as template). Second-round multiplex PCR came after a first-round RT-PCR that employed HTBI primers. MiXCR, run by TCRdb on the multiplex PCR reads, gives a single entry per CDR3 protein. This table has about 370,000 distinct CDR3 sequences, roughly 15% appearing once. Source material: peripheral blood. The receptor set was obtained from an adult woman with stable Graves' hyperthyroidism.

There are a few counts of this clonotype. Its ends do not fully match the called genes, so a read error is possible. V usage is TRBV28 and J usage is TRBJ1-2; D perhaps matches TRBD1 (6 bases). The CDR3 has 15 amino acids. Germline values: CDR1 MDHEN, CDR2 SYDVKM. CDR3 sequence reads: CAGSLGGAQTYGYTF. The DNA of the CDR3 is TGTGCCGGCAGTTTAGGGGGGGCTCAGACTTATGGCTACACCTTC.

The table lists this clonotype with many counts. CDR3: CASRRENNSPLHF. In nucleotides, the CDR3 is TGTGCCAGCCGGCGGGAGAATAATTCACCCCTCCACTTT. This chain connects TRBV28 to TRBJ1-6; D ambiguous. This CDR3 region has 13 residues. V lost 8 bases and J 5 bases, leaving 10 bases between the germline ends. CDR1 MDHEN and CDR2 SYDVKM come from the germline V gene. Based on the CDR3 plus reference TRBV28 and TRBJ1-6, the full variable domain is DVKVTQSSRYLVKRTGEKVFLECVQDMDHENMFWYRQDPGLGLRLIYFSYDVKMKEKGDIPEGYSVSREKKERFSLILESASTNQTSMYLCASRRENNSPLHFGNGTRLTVT.

The rearrangement links TRBV10-3 to TRBJ2-1; 7 nucleotides match TRBD2. The CDR3 sequence is 19 residues long. Germline V gene sequence: CDR1 ENHRY, CDR2 SYGVKD. V lost 2 bases and J lost 0; bases outside the gene matches: 13. This CDR3 is CAISESRARGGSSYNEQFF. DNA of the CDR3: TGTGCCATCAGTGAGAGTCGTGCGCGCGGGGGAAGCTCCTACAATGAGCAGTTCTTC.

A few counts support this clonotype. The chain couples TRBV28 to TRBJ2-2, with a weak D call TRBD1 (5 bases). Trimming removed 6 bases at V and 6 bases at J, with 11 bases between. The length of the CDR3 is 13 residues. Germline CDR1 MDHEN, CDR2 SYDVKM. The CDR3 protein is CASSSTVPGELFF. CDR3 DNA: TGTGCCAGCAGCTCGACAGTTCCCGGGGAGCTGTTTTTT.

This clonotype was observed many times. The chain uses TRBV20-1 and TRBJ1-1; a weak D match, TRBD1 (5 bases). This CDR3 region has 16 residues. CDR1 and CDR2 (germline): DFQATT, SNEGSKA (reference sequence). The V and J ends lost 6 bases and 5 bases respectively, with 25 bases between them. CDR3 sequence (DNA): TGCAGTGCGCGCCGGGGACCGTCGACACTGAGGACTGAAGCTTTCTTT. Its translation is CSARRGPSTLRTEAFF.

Of note for this clonotype: A much more abundant neighbour one base away suggests this may be a read error. This is likely a read error, given that the CDR3 carries no conserved phenylalanine or tryptophan at its end. J is TRBJ1-2 and V is TRBV30; no firm D call. The CDR3 consists of 10 residues. The V gene lost 2 bases and the J gene lost 5 bases, with 3 bases spanning the gap. CDR1 is GTSNPN and CDR2 is SVGIG in the germline V gene (reference sequence). The CDR3 coding sequence is TGTGCCTGGAGTCCATATGGCTACACCGTC. Its protein product is CAWSPYGYTV.

This rearrangement joins TRBV4-1 to TRBJ1-2; D perhaps matches TRBD1 (5 bases). The length of the CDR3 is 13 residues. V was pared by 3 bases and J by 6 bases, with 11 bases between. Germline-derived CDR1 and CDR2 are MGHRA and YSYEKL. The CDR3 loop is CASSHAGQDGYTF. The CDR3 DNA sequence: TGCGCCAGCAGCCATGCCGGACAAGATGGCTACACCTTC.

This clonotype was detected ten times or more. The V gene is TRBV6-2 or TRBV6-3, the J gene TRBJ2-5; unclear D gene. Per the germline V gene, CDR1 is MNHEY and CDR2 is SVGEGT. Trimming took off 4 bases at V and 1 base at J, with 10 bases between the two ends. This CDR3 spans 14 amino acids. CDR3 loop: CASSSRLFQETQYF. The CDR3 DNA is TGTGCCAGCAGTTCTCGACTCTTCCAAGAGACCCAGTACTTC.

Many counts were recorded for this clonotype. This chain connects TRBV19 to TRBJ2-2, with D perhaps matching TRBD2 (5 bases). The V gene lost 1 base and the J gene lost 7 bases, with 13 bases spanning the gap. This CDR3 is 15 amino acids long. CDR1 is LNHDA and CDR2 is SQIVND in the germline V gene (reference sequence). CDR3 in amino acids: CASSIAPRRFGELFF. In DNA form, the CDR3 reads TGTGCCAGTAGTATAGCCCCACGGAGGTTCGGGGAGCTGTTTTTT. The full variable domain, its missing parts supplied by reference TRBV19 and TRBJ2-2, is DGGITQSPKYLFRKEGQNVTLSCEQNLNHDAMYWYRQDPGQGLRLIYYSQIVNDFQKGDIAEGYSVSREKKESFPLTVTSAQKNPTAFYLCASSIAPRRFGELFFGEGSRLTVL.

This clonotype showed up many times. The rearrangement joins TRBV12-3 or TRBV12-4 to TRBJ1-1, with TRBD1 matching 7 bases. This CDR3 contains 13 residues. Trimming at V came to 4 bases and at J to 3 bases, leaving 2 bases not matched to a gene. The CDR3 sequence: CASSYQGDTEAFF. For the CDR3, the DNA is TGTGCCAGCAGTTACCAGGGGGACACTGAAGCTTTCTTT.

This clonotype was seen ten or more times. DNA for the CDR3: TGCAGTGCTAGCGGCGGGAGGGAGACCCAGTACTTC. Translated, it gives CSASGGRETQYF. The chain combines TRBV20-1 with TRBJ2-5; 8 bases are a match to TRBD2. The J segment lost 5 bases and the V segment lost 3 bases, leaving 2 bases of the junction unmatched. The CDR3 runs to 12 residues. Germline values: CDR1 DFQATT, CDR2 SNEGSKA (reference sequence).

V is TRBV7-2 and J is TRBJ1-6; no reliable D call. The germline gives CDR1 SGHTA, CDR2 FQGNSA. The CDR3 is 16 amino acids. V dropped 0 bases and J dropped 9 bases, with 15 bases sitting between them. CDR3 nucleotide sequence: TGTGCCAGCAGCTTAGCGTTTGACGCGGGAGGTTCACCCCTCCACTTT. The encoded protein is CASSLAFDAGGSPLHF.

This clonotype was seen a handful of times. The V gene is TRBV24-1, the J gene TRBJ1-2, with D perhaps TRBD1 (5 bases). Germline V gene lookup returns CDR1 KGHDR and CDR2 SFDVKD. The CDR3 is 13 residues long. The V gene lost 0 bases and the J gene lost 8 bases, with 9 bases spanning the gap. The CDR3 DNA reads TGTGCCACCAGTGATTTGCCGGGGGACGGCTACACCTTC. Translation: CATSDLPGDGYTF.

The chain carries TRBV19 and TRBJ2-7, with TRBD2 matching 7 bases. Germline V gene lookup returns CDR1 LNHDA and CDR2 SQIVND (reference sequence). The CDR3 totals 14 residues. The trim removed 8 bases at V and 0 bases at J, leaving 7 bases unmatched. CDR3 bases: TGTGCCAGTGGAGCGGGACCGAGCTCCTACGAGCAGTACTTC. Translation gives CASGAGPSSYEQYF. The whole variable domain, filled in from reference TRBV19 and TRBJ2-7, reads DGGITQSPKYLFRKEGQNVTLSCEQNLNHDAMYWYRQDPGQGLRLIYYSQIVNDFQKGDIAEGYSVSREKKESFPLTVTSAQKNPTAFYLCASGAGPSSYEQYFGPGTRLTVT.

This clonotype was seen a few times. J is TRBJ2-1 and V is TRBV6-5, with 9 bases identical to TRBD2. Trimming at V came to 4 bases and at J to 12 bases, leaving 13 bases not matched to a gene. This CDR3 is built from 15 residues. Germline V gene data show CDR1 as MNHEY and CDR2 as SVGAGI. The CDR3 here is CASSSSGTSFIVQFF. The CDR3 nucleotides read TGTGCCAGCAGTTCCTCCGGGACTAGCTTTATCGTGCAGTTCTTC.

This clonotype was seen many times. The V call is TRBV27, the J call TRBJ2-4; D may be TRBD2 (6 bases). V lost 6 bases and J 7 bases, leaving 13 bases between the germline ends. CDR1 is MNHEY, CDR2 SMNVEV, per germline (reference sequence). The CDR3 has 13 residues. CDR3 protein: CASSLGGWNIQYF. CDR3 in DNA: TGTGCCAGCAGCCTGGGGGGTTGGAACATTCAGTACTTC.

In its sample, this clonotype was seen many times. The chain couples TRBV2 to TRBJ1-5, with D maybe TRBD1 (6 bases). Germline CDR1 and CDR2: SNHLY and FYNNEI. Trimming stripped 6 bases from V and 1 base from J, with 13 bases between. This CDR3 spans 15 amino acids. DNA of the CDR3: TGTGCCAGCAGGGAACAGGGCACAAGCAATCAGCCCCAGCATTTT. The encoded protein is CASREQGTSNQPQHF.